This T cell receptor (beta chain) was sequenced for a study of cytomegalovirus exposure and HLA in healthy donors. These donors counted as nominally healthy when sampled, but unrecorded immune exposures were likely. The ends lost 4 bases at V and 4 bases at J; junction bases unmatched: 7. There are 15 residues in the CDR3. CDR1 is SGDLS, CDR2 YYNGEE, per germline. In the PCR, 60 Vbeta and 13 Jbeta primers were used. The assay was immunoSEQ multiplex PCR, and TCRdb's table has in-frame clones only and misses some. The sample holds around 150,000 clones; 75% to 90% are singletons and the top ten take about 1.9%. Details on this clone: Its antigen remains unidentified.

Broader study findings: Reports described diagnosis of cytomegalovirus status by the classifier as highly specific and sensitive. TCR beta sequences reportedly predicted the HLA-A and HLA-B alleles of most subjects accurately. A later analysis reportedly found that, within productive TCRs, an Asian-associated ancestry cluster had fewer N-insertions than the mean observed across the roughly 700 donors.

Material for sequencing was PBMCs. This receptor was obtained from a human donor in good health. V gene TRBV9 combines with J gene TRBJ2-1; 8 bases are shared with TRBD2. In nucleotides, the CDR3 is TGTGCCAGCAGCCAGACCGGGGGGGGTTACAATGAGCAGTTCTTC. Protein sequence: CASSQTGGGYNEQFF.